This TCR beta chain was retrieved from a study of cytomegalovirus exposure and HLA in healthy donors (dated by TCRdb to about 2017). Describing the broader study: An earlier analysis of approximately 640 of the donors reported roughly 270 Gb of sequence data and about 100 million unique TCR beta sequences from 150 million to 200 million T cells. Around 320 gigabases of sequencing data and approximately 80 million unique TCR sequences were included in an early release covering 550 to 800 HLA-typed donors. Of the 300 to 500 genotyped donors, 81% were placed in the genetic ancestry cluster associated with self-reported Caucasian donors. The aim of the study was to test whether cataloging public T cell receptors could identify signatures of past pathogen exposure. Using immunosequencing, the study profiled T cell repertoires from 550 to 750 subjects and related those repertoires to cytomegalovirus serostatus. Along with the approximately 670-subject first cohort, a separate validation cohort of over 90 different subjects was used. High-throughput TCR immunosequencing, statistical association of individual TCRs with disease status, and machine learning were combined to predict cytomegalovirus infection status. A later analysis re-examined previously published TCR beta repertoires from more than 600 donors and added high-resolution HLA genotyping to investigate patterns of TCR occurrence. Rather than drawing on any new phenotypic data, the later analysis identified candidate immune exposures from TCR beta sequences and the way those sequences occurred across donors. An earlier analysis of 587 of the donors used high-throughput TCR beta sequencing to judge whether each TCR beta V gene segment behaved as functional or pseudogenic. Donor age, sex, ethnicity and CMV serostatus were collected together with the repertoire data. A later genetic analysis took genome-wide SNP genotypes for about three fifths of the 666 donors and used that subset as a discovery cohort. All discovery cohort repertoires had been generated using a single sequencing platform. HLA typing included class I and class II loci at four-digit resolution. The number of typed donors differed by locus: about 620-640 for A, B, C, DRB1 and DQB1; approximately 530 for DQA1; approximately 600 for DPA1; and about 450 for DPB1. Four or five DR-DQ haplotypes were handled as single units for association and clustering because linkage in the cohort was strong. Among about 400 genotyped donors of the cohort, an average of approximately 220,000 unique TCR beta nucleotide sequences was sequenced per donor, of which roughly 18% were non-productive. Study-wide findings and limitations: In the study, around 160 TCR beta chains were listed as associated with cytomegalovirus. In both the original and validation cohorts, the classifier was reported to diagnose cytomegalovirus status with high specificity and sensitivity. A further reported finding was that TCR beta sequences accurately predicted the HLA-A and HLA-B alleles for most subjects in the first cohort. This cohort had only TCR beta chains sequenced, and the lack of alpha or paired-chain data limited which features could be detected. Several of the top co-occurrence clusters appeared to be linked to parvovirus B19, influenza, CMV and Epstein-Barr virus, according to a later analysis. A few of the identified cytomegalovirus-associated TCR beta chains were confirmed in vitro to be specific for cytomegalovirus antigens. In a later analysis, the rate of TCR association differed among HLA loci, with DRB1 alleles having the most associated TCRs and HLA-C alleles having the fewest. Correlated functional status among segregating V segments might be attributable to linkage disequilibrium, but an unknown experimental factor could not be ruled out. A later genetic analysis associated a missense DCLRE1C variant with V-gene and J-gene trimming of TCR beta chains, and an independent cohort replicated the association. A later analysis found that most CMV-associated TCR beta chains appeared HLA-restricted, with HLA associations seemingly driven largely by CMV exposure. Most TCR sequences were seen in very few donors, while some public TCRs were found in many individuals. Because counts were too low, 15 to 20 rarely observed V segments, including chromosome 9 orphons, were excluded from the earlier analysis of several hundred of the donors. Strong co-occurrence of HLA alleles, especially DR and DQ, made assigning TCR associations to individual alleles difficult. Because the 87-base-pair reads could not distinguish some IMGT-functional V segments, including TRBV6-2 and TRBV6-3, those segments were excluded. Compared with equally common non-associated chains, HLA-associated TCR beta chains in a later analysis were more clonally expanded and had lower generation probabilities. In a later genetic analysis, fewer N-insertions in productive TCRs were reported among donors in an Asian-associated ancestry cluster than the roughly 710-donor mean. Presence/absence analyses assumed roughly uniform sequencing depth across donors, an assumption that may not hold. The only immune exposure information available for the cohort was CMV serostatus. Because some donors lacked HLA typing at each locus, the association tests relied only on the typed subset. A later analysis associated around 16,000 TCR beta sequences with specific HLA alleles at a false discovery rate of 0.05. It was suggested by the authors that the approach could potentially be generalized to other disease states and immunological phenotypes. The sequencing pipeline was judged likely to have produced a cluster of highly shared sequence variants as a technical artifact. An earlier analysis of approximately 530 of the donors showed that most TCR beta V segments appeared in productive rearrangements either about 90% or about 30% of the time, which broadly matched IMGT annotations.

Its CDR3 holds 16 amino acids, cysteine through phenylalanine. The kept DNA is CDR3 alone, 48 bases in frame from the first base. V is pared back by 4 bases and J by 4 bases, with 17 bases lying between the germline termini. Looking up the germline V gene yields CDR1 ENHRY and CDR2 SYGVKD. About this clone itself: There is no known antigen for this receptor. The sample holds no much larger clone one base away, and base qualities are not on file.

The cohort comprised 670 or so healthy bone marrow donors. Cohort members were all nominally healthy when sampled, although unrecorded immune exposures were likely present. The donor was CMV seronegative and was included in the group of hundreds of seronegative cohort members. Each donor provided a peripheral blood sample, and peripheral blood mononuclear cells were used for TCR beta sequencing. Genomic DNA extraction from the blood cell samples was performed with the Qiagen DNeasy Blood Extraction Kit. Receptor amplification or capture employed the immunoSEQ multiplex PCR assay. For the multiplex PCR, a mixture combining 60 forward primers for TCR Vbeta segments and 13 reverse primers for TCR Jbeta segments was used. A multiplex PCR assay on genomic DNA amplified the CDR3 region of rearranged TCR beta genes. The amplified TCR beta libraries were sequenced on the Illumina HiSeq System as 87-base-pair reads. For the original study's pipeline: Across the 640 or so repertoires, a later analysis counted tens of millions of unique TCR beta chains, 9 million to 14 million of which were shared by at least two donors. Raw reads were error-corrected and collapsed into unique sequences by a nearest-neighbor algorithm in which closely related sequences were merged to remove PCR and sequencing errors. To assign V, D and J gene segments, CDR3 sequences were aligned to IMGT reference sequences. Each retained sequence needed at least a six-nucleotide match to both a V gene segment and a J gene segment. A rearrangement was called productive if the CDR3 had no stop codons and remained in frame with V and J, and every other rearrangement was called non-productive. CDR3 was defined by IMGT convention, running from the second conserved V-encoded cysteine to the conserved J-encoded phenylalanine. In an earlier analysis of around 640 of the donors, sequences lacking an unambiguous match to a single V gene segment were excluded. In an earlier analysis of more than 500 of the donors, a V segment was called functional when productive rearrangements were above 56.7%, and segregating when the standard deviation between donors exceeded 5%. A statistical classification framework was built to diagnose cytomegalovirus status from the catalog of TCR beta chain sequences. V and J gene assignment, in a later analysis, came from comparing TCR nucleotide sequences with IMGT/GENE-DB human TR gene sequences. A later analysis assigned CDR3 sequences and most-parsimonious VDJ recombination scenarios with the TCRdist pipeline. In a later analysis, each TCR beta chain was defined by its CDR3 amino acid sequence together with its V-gene family, and reads lacking a unique V-gene family were excluded. To address suspected cross-contamination and a sequencing artifact, a later analysis removed 450 to 700 highly shared, low-generation-probability nucleotide sequences. In a later analysis, a clonal expansion index for each public chain was calculated from normalized within-repertoire ranks of inferred template counts. In a later analysis, generation probabilities were computed using a VDJ recombination model fitted to out-of-frame rearrangements, and the results were checked against IGoR. A later analysis scored TCR-TCR, TCR-HLA and TCR-CMV co-occurrence with hypergeometric tests, applying a repertoire-size bias correction to TCR pairs. In a later analysis, false discovery rates were estimated by permuting HLA or CMV assignments 20 times. In a later analysis, co-occurring TCRs were grouped using DBSCAN, and TCRdist sequence similarity was added for clustering within HLA-allele-positive subsets. Repertoires with fewer than 30,000 or more than 120,000 public chains, plus five repertoires with anomalous nucleotide sharing, were excluded from co-occurrence clustering. Held by TCRdb, this immuneACCESS table contains in-frame sequences only and omits some clones. Under half of the omission traces to an unresolved V gene where checked; the cause of the rest is unknown. V and J calls and clone size are as listed in that table; D and trimming were resolved from the DNA. The sample table shows about 130,000 clones, and 82% are seen once. The leading ten clones occupy more than 0.9% of the sample.

The receptor chain draws on TRBV10-3 and TRBJ2-1; no D gene is confidently identified. Sequences were obtained from PBMCs. The clonotype originates from a boy aged 5-17 years in good health and CMV-seronegative. The nucleotide sequence is given as TGTGCCATCAGTGTAAGCGACTCCTCCCCTTACAATGAGCAGTTCTTC. Translated, this is CAISVSDSSPYNEQFF.